A single T cell receptor beta chain is shown here with its context. What it recognizes is unknown. V shed 0 bases and J shed 5 bases, with 12 bases lying between them. Germline V lookup: CDR1 SGHRS, CDR2 YFSETQ. The CDR3 consists of 14 residues. The data belong to a study of CD8+ T cells in alopecia areata. The study, taken as a whole, reports: Against the mouse data, patients shared TCRs less clearly, possibly for HLA reasons.

Extraction of RNA preceded its reverse transcription into cDNA, which served as the sequencing template. Assay: immunoSEQ multiplex PCR; the TCRdb copy retains only in-frame clones and omits some. Of about 92,000 clones listed, about 40% are singletons. As to treatment: oral pan-JAK inhibitor, 5-10 mg twice daily. The sequences come from CD8+ T cells sorted from blood, collected at week 24, from a patient treated with tofacitinib. This receptor was identified in a human donor with alopecia areata. V gene TRBV5-1 combines with J gene TRBJ2-7; D is perhaps TRBD1 (5 bases). The CDR3 is CASSLDRPRDEQYF. The CDR3 DNA reads as TGCGCCAGCAGCTTGGACAGGCCTCGGGACGAGCAGTACTTC.